By proportion, the clone carrying this T cell receptor beta chain is medium-sized (0.01 to 0.1%). Its specificity is unknown. Trimming cost V 0 bases and J 2 bases, with 4 bases left between them. The CDR3 sequence is 13 residues long. CDR1 and CDR2 from the germline V gene are MNHNY and SVGAGI (reference sequence). The entry originates in a study of glioma-infiltrating T cells. Whole-study results and caveats: Tissue and blood shared very few CDR3 sequences. Gliomas, especially low-grade, showed above-expected tissue-blood divergence; non-neoplastic patients showed below.

Using RNA template, CDR3s of TCR alpha and beta were amplified with iRepertoire arm-PCR. Input was roughly 85-400 ng of tissue mRNA or PBMC total RNA. TCRdb fed the multiplex PCR reads into MiXCR, producing one record per CDR3 protein. Here the sample spans under 200,000 distinct CDR3 sequences, about 47% being singletons. This chain joins TRBV6-6 and TRBJ2-5; D not certain. The sample comprised glioma tissue, nonneoplastic brain tissue, or PBMCs (not recorded which). This clonotype originated in a human donor with low-grade glioma or glioblastoma, undergoing nonglioma brain surgery, or in good health (not recorded which). As DNA, the CDR3 is TGTGCCAGCAGTTACTCTAGACAAGAGACCCAGTACTTC. Translated, it gives CASSYSRQETQYF.